This T cell receptor (beta chain) was identified during a study of T-cell memory formation after mild COVID-19. J was trimmed by 4 bases and V by 4 bases; bases with no gene match: 7. This CDR3 contains 15 residues. Germline assignment: CDR1 SGHRS and CDR2 YFSETQ. TCRdb called the 5' RACE reads again in MiXCR, with one record for every CDR3 protein. The profile shows 350,000 to 450,000 distinct CDR3 sequences, 24% of them singletons. Sequenced input: PBMCs or a T cell subset sorted from them (not recorded which). The receptor comes from an adult woman who had mild COVID-19 (a few samples of this study predate the infection). Cell type and time point are not known. The genes are TRBV5-1 and TRBJ1-5, with 8 bases identical to TRBD1. The CDR3 coding sequence is TGCGCCAGCAGCACTGGGACAGGCCCGAATCAGCCCCAGCATTTT. This translates into CASSTGTGPNQPQHF.